This TCR beta chain was identified during a study of CD8 T cells in ankylosing spondylitis. Study-wide results and limits: In ankylosing spondylitis patients, matched synovial fluid reportedly showed significant enrichment of disease-linked clones. Seemingly distinctive of ankylosing spondylitis blood was a TCR beta motif formed by eight highly homologous variants.

The V gene's germline CDR1 is SGHNT and CDR2 YENEEA. This CDR3 spans 15 amino acids. V lost 6 bases to trimming and J lost 10 bases; unmatched junction nucleotides: 12. As the method for making TCR beta libraries, quantitative 5'-RACE with molecular barcodes was used. Via MiXCR, TCRdb re-called the 5' RACE reads, giving one row per CDR3 protein. The table shows about 340,000 distinct CDR3 sequences, with approximately 8% occurring only once. This clonotype was seen ten or more times. Its antigen is undetermined. The origin of this receptor is a male donor with ankylosing spondylitis. Sequencing was performed on blood, either unsorted or a sorted T cell fraction (not recorded which). This chain connects TRBV11-3 to TRBJ2-1; 10 nucleotides agree with TRBD2. CDR3 bases: TGTGCCAGCAGAGGTCTAGCGGGAGAGAGGAGCGAGCAGTTCTTC. Residues: CASRGLAGERSEQFF. The full variable domain, in which reference TRBV11-3 and TRBJ2-1 provide the parts outside the CDR3, is EAGVVQSPRYKIIEKKQPVAFWCNPISGHNTLYWYLQNLGQGPELLIRYENEEAVDDSQLPKDRFSAERLKGVDSTLKIQPAELGDSAVYLCASRGLAGERSEQFFGPGTRLTVL.